The 27 T cell receptor beta chains below were found in one sample sequenced in a study of regulatory T cells in long-lasting Graves disease (dated by TCRdb to the early 2020s). Library preparation employed multiplex PCR. The sequencing machine was an Illumina HiSeq 4000. CDR3 regions were amplified by Arm-PCR with iRepertoire HTBI primers to construct TCR beta libraries. The raw public data were reprocessed by TCRdb itself: fastp quality trimming at Q25, MiXCR clonotype calling, in-frame beta chains only. Under each unique CDR3 protein, matching rows form one entry showing the most common genes and DNA. This sample lists approximately 250,000 distinct CDR3 sequences; around 16% were detected once. The top ten clones comprise less than 25% of the sample. Interpreted using the paper, the time point label stands for: newly diagnosed GD, antithyroid drugs for less than 3 months. For both TCR sequencing and RNA sequencing, RNA was extracted from PBMCs in TRIzol.

This material consisted of peripheral blood mononuclear cells (PBMCs), taken at new diagnosis, from a patient treated with antithyroid drugs. All receptors derive from a female donor with Graves disease.

This clonotype was observed a few times. Possible read error: a much larger clone is one base away. This sequence joins TRBV6-1 and TRBJ1-5; possible D gene TRBD1, 5 bases. Germline lookup yields CDR1 MNHNS and CDR2 SASEGT. The CDR3 has 13 amino acids. The germline V and J ends were trimmed by 6 bases and 5 bases, with 11 bases remaining between them. CDR3 nucleotides: TGTGCCAGCAGATGGGGGGGGGATCAGCCCCAGCATTTT. It specifies CASRWGGDQPQHF.

Ten or more counts support this clonotype. The rearrangement uses TRBV28 and TRBJ1-2; TRBD1 matches 8 bases. Germline CDR1 is MDHEN and CDR2 is SYDVKM. After removal of 3 bases from V and 8 bases from J, the junction contained 17 bases not matched to a gene. The CDR3 covers 17 residues. CDR3 sequence reads: CASSFGGGRGLAGGYTF. As DNA, the CDR3 is TGTGCCAGCAGTTTTGGGGGGGGCAGGGGGCTGGCTGGGGGCTACACCTTC.

At least ten counts were recorded for this clonotype. The chain combines TRBV6-1 with TRBJ2-1; possible D gene TRBD1, 6 bases. The germline V and J ends were trimmed by 0 bases and 1 base, with 13 bases remaining between them. Germline V lookup: CDR1 MNHNS, CDR2 SASEGT. The CDR3 loop spans 17 amino acids. CDR3 nucleotides: TGTGCCAGCAGTGAAGCGCTTAGGACAGAATCCTACAATGAGCAGTTCTTC. Translated: CASSEALRTESYNEQFF.

This clonotype was seen at least ten times. The chain carries TRBV7-3 and TRBJ2-2; 9 positions match TRBD2. Trimming removed 5 bases from V and 3 bases from J; junction bases left unmatched: 4. Germline V CDR1 and CDR2: SGHTA, FQGTGA. There are 15 residues in the CDR3. The CDR3 protein is CASSRLAGYTGELFF. DNA for the CDR3: TGTGCCAGCAGCCGCCTAGCGGGATACACCGGGGAGCTGTTTTTT.

This clonotype was seen many times. The chain employs TRBV7-2 and TRBJ1-6, with 7 bases that match TRBD1. The CDR3 sequence is 16 residues long. With V trimmed by 1 base and J by 9 bases, 9 bases remained unmatched. Looked up from germline, CDR1 is SGHTA and CDR2 is FQGNSA. CDR3 amino acids: CASSLGIGGGPSPLHF. CDR3 sequence (DNA): TGTGCCAGCAGCTTAGGGATCGGAGGGGGCCCTTCACCCCTCCACTTT.

This clonotype was detected ten times or more. This chain joins TRBV6-2 or TRBV6-3 and TRBJ2-1; 7 positions agree with TRBD2. After removal of 10 bases from V and 6 bases from J, the junction contained 12 bases not matched to a gene. The germline V gene encodes CDR1 MNHEY and CDR2 SVGEGT. The CDR3 covers 14 residues. As DNA, the CDR3 is TGTGCCACCCCCCGGGGGAGGGTGGGCAATGAGCAGTTCTTC. Its protein is CATPRGRVGNEQFF.

The sample holds many counts of this clonotype. The V and J genes are TRBV6-1 and TRBJ2-1, with 14 bases that match TRBD2. J lost 2 bases, V lost 6 bases, and 6 bases had no gene match. Germline V gene sequence: CDR1 MNHNS, CDR2 SASEGT. CDR3 size: 17 residues. This CDR3 is CASRGTSGSGAYNEQFF. CDR3 DNA sequence: TGTGCCAGCAGGGGGACTAGCGGGAGTGGGGCCTACAATGAGCAGTTCTTC.

The rearrangement joins TRBV4-2 to TRBJ1-5, with D perhaps matching TRBD1 (5 bases). The CDR3 covers 15 residues. Trimming took 0 bases from V and 1 from J, leaving 7 bases between them. Looked up from germline, CDR1 is LGHNA and CDR2 is YNFKEQ. In DNA form, the CDR3 reads TGTGCCAGCAGCCAAGAGAGGGGAAGCAATCAGCCCCAGCATTTT. It is translated as CASSQERGSNQPQHF.

The chain employs TRBV9 and TRBJ1-5, with TRBD1 matching 7 bases. The germline gives CDR1 SGDLS, CDR2 YYNGEE. This CDR3 region has 15 residues. V gave up 3 bases and J gave up 5 bases; unmatched junction bases: 8. CDR3 residues: CASSAAGGIDQPQHF. The CDR3 nucleotides read TGTGCCAGCAGCGCAGCAGGGGGTATCGATCAGCCCCAGCATTTT.

This clonotype was counted at least ten times. The chain recombines TRBV29-1 with TRBJ2-5; D is uncertain. The germline CDR1 and CDR2 sequences are SQVTM and ANQGSEA. There are 10 residues in the CDR3. Deletions cut 0 bases from V and 8 bases from J, with 4 bases between. CDR3 in amino acids: CSVEDVTQYF. CDR3 bases: TGCAGCGTTGAAGATGTTACCCAGTACTTC. The full variable domain, with the rest looked up from reference TRBV29-1 and TRBJ2-5, is SAVISQKPSRDICQRGTSLTIQCQVDSQVTMMFWYRQQPGQSLTLIATANQGSEATYESGFVIDKFPISRPNLTFSTLTVSNMSPEDSSIYLCSVEDVTQYFGPGTRLLVL.

This clonotype was counted at least ten times. The chain employs TRBV11-3 and TRBJ1-1; perhaps TRBD1 as D (6 bases). Germline assignment: CDR1 SGHNT and CDR2 YENEEA. The V end lost 8 bases, the J end lost 0 bases, and 10 bases lay between the germline ends. This CDR3 has 13 residues. In nucleotides, the CDR3 is TGTGCCAGCCAAACAGGGCTGAACACTGAAGCTTTCTTT. Translation: CASQTGLNTEAFF.

This clonotype has at least ten counts. This chain links TRBV19 with TRBJ2-7; 9 bases align to TRBD1. CDR1 and CDR2 from the germline V gene are LNHDA and SQIVND (reference sequence). The CDR3 covers 16 residues. The junction had 9 bases not matched to a gene; V was cut back by 0 bases and J by 6 bases. DNA for the CDR3: TGTGCCAGTAGTATAGACCTACAGGGGGCCTTTGCCGAGCAGTACTTC. It encodes CASSIDLQGAFAEQYF.

The rearrangement uses TRBV2 and TRBJ1-5; D is ambiguous. Germline CDR1 reads SNHLY; CDR2 reads FYNNEI. V was shortened by 3 bases and J by 8 bases, with 11 bases between the two germline ends. This CDR3 comprises 13 residues. In DNA, the CDR3 is TGTGCCAGCAGTGACGTTGCGAGGAAGCCCCAGCATTTT. It specifies CASSDVARKPQHF.

This clonotype was observed at least ten times. The chain uses TRBV19 and TRBJ2-1; 11 bases align to TRBD2. Germline CDR1 is LNHDA and CDR2 is SQIVND (reference sequence). V was pared by 0 bases and J by 7 bases, with 5 bases of the junction left unmatched. There are 16 residues in the CDR3. The CDR3: CASSIDLAGGLNEQFF. As DNA, the CDR3 is TGTGCCAGTAGTATAGACCTAGCGGGAGGCTTGAATGAGCAGTTCTTC.

This clonotype was detected only once. The gene calls are TRBV11-1 and TRBJ2-5; D remains unclear. The length of the CDR3 is 15 residues. The V and J ends lost 1 base and 4 bases respectively, with 13 bases between them. Germline CDR1 and CDR2: SGHAT and FQDESV (reference sequence). The CDR3 sequence: CASSLGASDAETQYF. CDR3 in DNA: TGTGCCAGCAGCTTAGGCGCGAGCGATGCAGAGACCCAGTACTTC.

The chain carries TRBV10-2 and TRBJ2-7; D is unclear. Trimming removed 7 bases from V and 1 base from J, with 8 bases in between. The germline V gene encodes CDR1 WSHSY and CDR2 SAAADI. The CDR3 consists of 12 residues. As DNA, the CDR3 is TGCGCCAGCACATGGGATTCCTACGAGCAGTACTTC. Amino acid sequence: CASTWDSYEQYF.

This chain links TRBV20-1 with TRBJ2-7; D gene uncertain. The V gene lost 5 bases and the J gene lost 0 bases, with 8 bases spanning the gap. There are 12 residues in the CDR3. Per the germline V gene, CDR1 is DFQATT and CDR2 is SNEGSKA (reference sequence). The CDR3 is CSARRSSYEQYF. CDR3 nucleotides: TGCAGTGCTCGGCGTAGCTCCTACGAGCAGTACTTC.

In its sample, this clonotype was seen many times. The chain has TRBV27 and TRBJ1-2; D not certain. V was shortened by 2 bases and J by 3 bases, with 13 bases between the two germline ends. Germline V gives CDR1 MNHEY, CDR2 SMNVEV (reference sequence). The CDR3 length is 15 residues. The CDR3: CASSLRGRWDYGYTF. The CDR3 nucleotides are TGTGCCAGCAGTTTACGCGGCAGGTGGGACTATGGCTACACCTTC.

This clonotype has at least ten counts. This chain links TRBV12-3 or TRBV12-4 with TRBJ2-5, with a possible D match to TRBD1 (5 bases). This CDR3 has 18 residues. V lost 2 bases and J 2 bases, leaving 21 bases between the germline ends. The CDR3 coding sequence is TGTGCCAGCAGTTTAACCCCGTGGCAGGGTTCCGGGCAAGAGACCCAGTACTTC. It codes for CASSLTPWQGSGQETQYF.

This clonotype has at least ten counts. The J gene is TRBJ1-5, the V gene TRBV24-1; a weak D match, TRBD1 (5 bases). V shed 5 bases and J shed 7 bases, with 14 bases lying between them. This CDR3 is built from 14 residues. Looked up from germline, CDR1 is KGHDR and CDR2 is SFDVKD. The CDR3 sequence: CATSVRQGGQPQHF. The CDR3 DNA reads as TGTGCCACCAGTGTGAGGCAGGGTGGACAGCCCCAGCATTTT.

This rearrangement joins TRBV24-1 to TRBJ2-1; D remains unclear. CDR1 and CDR2 (germline): KGHDR, SFDVKD. Trimming took 3 bases from V and 0 from J, leaving 5 bases between them. The CDR3 length is 14 residues. Written as DNA, the CDR3 is TGTGCCACCAGTGATGAGAGCTCCTACAATGAGCAGTTCTTC. It specifies CATSDESSYNEQFF.

This clonotype was detected ten times or more. V is TRBV7-2 and J is TRBJ2-7; 8 positions agree with TRBD1. CDR3 length: 14 residues. V dropped 6 bases and J dropped 2; count of bases not matched to a gene: 6. Germline-derived CDR1 and CDR2 are SGHTA and FQGNSA. In nucleotides, the CDR3 is TGTGCCAGCAGGCAAGACAGGGGCACCTACGAGCAGTACTTC. Its protein product is CASRQDRGTYEQYF.

This clonotype was seen at least ten times. The chain carries TRBV5-1 and TRBJ1-1; D unresolved. V was pared by 0 bases and J by 7 bases, with 16 bases between. The CDR3 spans 15 residues. CDR1 SGHRS and CDR2 YFSETQ come from the germline V gene. CDR3 bases: TGCGCCAGCAGCTTGGATGGAGGGCATAAGGGTGAAGCTTTCTTT. As protein: CASSLDGGHKGEAFF.

This clonotype was observed many times. J is TRBJ2-2 and V is TRBV7-9; no reliable D call. Between the trimmed V and J ends, which lost 2 bases and 6 bases, there was a span of 10 bases. Looked up from germline, CDR1 is SEHNR and CDR2 is FQNEAQ (reference sequence). The CDR3 is 14 residues long. CDR3 sequence: CASSLSRQPGELFF. Written as DNA, the CDR3 is TGTGCCAGCAGCTTATCACGTCAACCCGGGGAGCTGTTTTTT.

With respect to this clonotype: Possible read error: a much larger clone is one base away. The chain carries TRBV12-3 or TRBV12-4 and TRBJ2-1; a weak D match, TRBD1 (6 bases). The CDR3 extends over 14 amino acids. V gave up 3 bases and J gave up 8 bases, with 14 bases separating them. The CDR3 DNA follows: TGTGCCAGCAGTTTCTCTCCCAGGGGCGATGAGCAGTTCTTC. Its translation is CASSFSPRGDEQFF.

This rearrangement joins TRBV5-1 to TRBJ2-1, with 9 bases identical to TRBD2. The V and J ends lost 4 bases and 6 bases, in that order; junction bases with no gene match: 8. The CDR3 totals 15 residues. From germline, CDR1 is SGHRS and CDR2 YFSETQ. CDR3: CASSRGGRAANEQFF. The CDR3, as DNA: TGCGCCAGCAGCCGAGGCGGGAGGGCAGCCAATGAGCAGTTCTTC.

This clonotype came up a few times. A much larger clone differs by one base, so this may be a read error. The chain links TRBV12-3 or TRBV12-4 to TRBJ2-2, with 12 bases fitting TRBD2. The CDR3 runs 16 residues. CDR3 in amino acids: CAGSKSSGRGTGELFF. The CDR3 DNA is TGTGCCGGCAGTAAATCTAGCGGGAGGGGGACCGGGGAGCTGTTTTTT.